This TCR beta chain was identified in a study of T cells in narcolepsy. General study results and limits: Blood of same and different patients, but not healthy controls, reportedly held recurring autoreactive clonotypes.

Clones were read by immunoSEQ multiplex PCR, and TCRdb kept only the in-frame ones, dropping some. This table has roughly 30,000 clones, around 80% appearing once. Germline V CDR1 and CDR2: MNHEY, SVGAGI. V lost 7 bases, J lost 1 base, and 11 bases lay in between. CDR3 length: 14 amino acids. As concerns this clone: Its antigen remains unknown.

Sequencing was done on a sample of CD45RA- memory CD4+ T cells from PBMCs. The receptor's source is a human donor with narcolepsy. The chain employs TRBV6-5 and TRBJ1-3; no reliable D call. The CDR3 loop is CASTLGGSGNTIYF. The CDR3 coding sequence is TGTGCCAGCACTCTTGGCGGGTCTGGAAACACCATATATTTT.